The clone carrying this TCR beta chain appeared many times. The sample belongs to a study of regulatory T cells in long-lasting Graves disease. Stated time point: persistent/refractory GD, antithyroid drugs over 5 years with positive TRAb. PBMCs were the source of the RNA used for TCR sequencing. Blood from the periphery, approximately 8.6 milliliters in all, was drawn into EDTA tubes. Researchers made TCR beta libraries by using iRepertoire HTBI primers and running Arm-PCR on CDR3 regions. TCRdb used MiXCR to reprocess the multiplex PCR reads, holding one entry per CDR3 protein. The table lists about 430,000 distinct CDR3 sequences, 21% of them singletons, with roughly an eighth in the top ten. V gave up 5 bases and J gave up 4 bases; unmatched junction bases: 18. Germline V CDR1 and CDR2: MNHEY, SMNVEV (reference sequence). The CDR3 covers 19 residues.

The V gene is TRBV27, the J gene TRBJ2-2; 8 nucleotides line up with TRBD1. This specimen was peripheral blood mononuclear cells (PBMCs), taken when the disease was refractory, from a patient treated with antithyroid drugs. The source of this sequence is a female donor with Graves disease. The CDR3 bases are TGTGCCAGCAGTCACATTTCCGGGAACAGGGGGGCTGGCACCGGGGAGCTGTTTTTT. It encodes CASSHISGNRGAGTGELFF.